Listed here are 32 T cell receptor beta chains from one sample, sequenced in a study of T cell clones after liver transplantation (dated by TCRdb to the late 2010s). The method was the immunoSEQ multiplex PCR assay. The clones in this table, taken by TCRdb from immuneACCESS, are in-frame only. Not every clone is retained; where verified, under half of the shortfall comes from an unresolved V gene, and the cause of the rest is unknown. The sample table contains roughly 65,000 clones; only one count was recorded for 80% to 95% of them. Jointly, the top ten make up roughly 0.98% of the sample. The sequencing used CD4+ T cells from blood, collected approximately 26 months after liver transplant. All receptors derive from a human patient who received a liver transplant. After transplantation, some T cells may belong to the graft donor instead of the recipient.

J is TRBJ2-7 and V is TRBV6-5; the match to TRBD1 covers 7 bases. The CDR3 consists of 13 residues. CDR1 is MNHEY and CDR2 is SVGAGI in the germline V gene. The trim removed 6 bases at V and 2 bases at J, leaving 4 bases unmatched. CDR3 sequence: CASRYRGTYEQYF. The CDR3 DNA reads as TGTGCCAGCAGGTACAGGGGTACCTACGAGCAGTACTTC.

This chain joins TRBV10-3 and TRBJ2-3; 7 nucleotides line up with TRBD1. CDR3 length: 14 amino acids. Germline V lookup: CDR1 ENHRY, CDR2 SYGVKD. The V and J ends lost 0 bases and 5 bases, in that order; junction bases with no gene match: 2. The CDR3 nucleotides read TGTGCCATCAGTGAGTCGGGACAGAGAGATACGCAGTATTTT. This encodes CAISESGQRDTQYF.

The CDR3 DNA sequence: TGTGCCAGCAGCTTACGGGTCCTAGCGGGAGGTTACAATGAGCAGTTCTTC. It is translated as CASSLRVLAGGYNEQFF. The chain uses TRBV7-3 and TRBJ2-1, with 11 bases identical to TRBD2. CDR1 and CDR2 (germline): SGHTA, FQGTGA. This CDR3 spans 17 amino acids. J was trimmed by 4 bases and V by 2 bases; bases with no gene match: 7.

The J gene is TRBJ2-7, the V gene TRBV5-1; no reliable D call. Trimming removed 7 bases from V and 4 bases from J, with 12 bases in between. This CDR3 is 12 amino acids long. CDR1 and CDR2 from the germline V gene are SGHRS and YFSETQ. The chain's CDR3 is CASGIEGYEQYF. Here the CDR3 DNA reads TGCGCCAGCGGAATAGAAGGGTACGAGCAGTACTTC.

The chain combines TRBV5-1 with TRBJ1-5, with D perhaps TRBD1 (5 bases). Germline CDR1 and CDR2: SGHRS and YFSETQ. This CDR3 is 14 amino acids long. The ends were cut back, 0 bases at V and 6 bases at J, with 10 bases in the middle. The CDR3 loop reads CASSLGQGSQPQHF. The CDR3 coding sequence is TGCGCCAGCAGCTTGGGGCAGGGCTCTCAGCCCCAGCATTTT. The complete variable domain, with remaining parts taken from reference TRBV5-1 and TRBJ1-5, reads KAGVTQTPRYLIKTRGQQVTLSCSPISGHRSVSWYQQTPGQGLQFLFEYFSETQRNKGNFPGRFSGRQFSNSRSEMNVSTLELGDSALYLCASSLGQGSQPQHFGDGTRLSIL.

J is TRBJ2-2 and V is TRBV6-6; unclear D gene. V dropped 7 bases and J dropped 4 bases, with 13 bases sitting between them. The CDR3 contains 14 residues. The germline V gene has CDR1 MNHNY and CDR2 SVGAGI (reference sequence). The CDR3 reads CASNVWGVTGELFF. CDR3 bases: TGTGCCAGCAACGTATGGGGTGTCACCGGGGAGCTGTTTTTT.

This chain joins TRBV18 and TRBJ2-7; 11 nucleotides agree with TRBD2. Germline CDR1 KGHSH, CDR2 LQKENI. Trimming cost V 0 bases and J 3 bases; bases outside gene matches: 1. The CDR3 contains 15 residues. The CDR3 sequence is CASSPPGLADYEQYF. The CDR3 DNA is TGTGCCAGCTCACCACCGGGACTAGCGGACTACGAGCAGTACTTC.

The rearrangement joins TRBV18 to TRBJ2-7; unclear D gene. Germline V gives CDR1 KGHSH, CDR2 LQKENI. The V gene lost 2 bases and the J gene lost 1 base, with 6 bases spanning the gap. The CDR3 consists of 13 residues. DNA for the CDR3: TGTGCCAGCTCACCAGACATGTCCTACGAGCAGTACTTC. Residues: CASSPDMSYEQYF. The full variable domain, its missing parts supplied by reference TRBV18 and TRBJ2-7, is NAGVMQNPRHLVRRRGQEARLRCSPMKGHSHVYWYRQLPEEGLKFMVYLQKENIIDESGMPKERFSAEFPKEGPSILRIQQVVRGDSAAYFCASSPDMSYEQYFGPGTRLTVT.

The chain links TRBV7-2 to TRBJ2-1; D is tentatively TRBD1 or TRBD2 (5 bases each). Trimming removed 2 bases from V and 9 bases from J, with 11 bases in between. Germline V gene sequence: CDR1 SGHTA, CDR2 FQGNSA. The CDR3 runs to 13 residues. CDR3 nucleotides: TGTGCCAGCAGCTTAAAGAGGGGCGTTGAGCAGTTCTTC. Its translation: CASSLKRGVEQFF.

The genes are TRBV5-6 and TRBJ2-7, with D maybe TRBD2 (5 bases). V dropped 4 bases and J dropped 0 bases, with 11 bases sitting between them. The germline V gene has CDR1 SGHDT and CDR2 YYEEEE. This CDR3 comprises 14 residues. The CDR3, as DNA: TGTGCCAGCAGCCGGGATATGAGCTCCTACGAGCAGTACTTC. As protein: CASSRDMSSYEQYF.

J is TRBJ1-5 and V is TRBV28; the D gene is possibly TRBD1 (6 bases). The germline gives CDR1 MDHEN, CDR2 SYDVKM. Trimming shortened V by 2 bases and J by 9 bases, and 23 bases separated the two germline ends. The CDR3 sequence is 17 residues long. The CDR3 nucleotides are TGTGCCAGCAGTTTAGGGGCTTCCAGGGTCGGAGGGGGGCCCCAGCATTTT. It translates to CASSLGASRVGGGPQHF.

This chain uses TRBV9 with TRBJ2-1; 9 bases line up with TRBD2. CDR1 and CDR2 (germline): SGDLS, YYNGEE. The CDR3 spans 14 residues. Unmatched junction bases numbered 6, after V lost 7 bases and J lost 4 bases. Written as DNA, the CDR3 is TGTGCCAGCGCGGCGGGAGGGCCTTACAATGAGCAGTTCTTC. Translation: CASAAGGPYNEQFF.

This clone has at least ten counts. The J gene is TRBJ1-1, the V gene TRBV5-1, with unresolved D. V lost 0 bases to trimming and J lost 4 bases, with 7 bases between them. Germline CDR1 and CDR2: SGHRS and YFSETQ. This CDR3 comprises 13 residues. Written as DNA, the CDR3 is TGCGCCAGCAGCTTGGTGGAGACCACTGAAGCTTTCTTT. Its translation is CASSLVETTEAFF.

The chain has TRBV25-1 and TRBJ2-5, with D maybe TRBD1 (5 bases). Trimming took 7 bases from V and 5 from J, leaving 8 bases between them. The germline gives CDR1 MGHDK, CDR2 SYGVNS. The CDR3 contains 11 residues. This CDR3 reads CASNKGETQYF. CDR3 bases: TGTGCCAGCAACAAGGGGGAGACCCAGTACTTC.

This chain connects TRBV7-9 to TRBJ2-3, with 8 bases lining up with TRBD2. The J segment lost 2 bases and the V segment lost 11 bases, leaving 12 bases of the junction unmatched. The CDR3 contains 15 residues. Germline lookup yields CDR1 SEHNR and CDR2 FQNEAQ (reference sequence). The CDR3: CAGLPGGENTDTQYF. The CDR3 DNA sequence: TGTGCCGGACTACCCGGGGGGGAAAACACAGATACGCAGTATTTT.

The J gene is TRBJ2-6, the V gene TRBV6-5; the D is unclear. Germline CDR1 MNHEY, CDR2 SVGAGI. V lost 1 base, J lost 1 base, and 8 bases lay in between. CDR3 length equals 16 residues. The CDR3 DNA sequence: TGTGCCAGCAGTTACTTCTTGGGTTCTGGGGCCAACGTCCTGACTTTC. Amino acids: CASSYFLGSGANVLTF.

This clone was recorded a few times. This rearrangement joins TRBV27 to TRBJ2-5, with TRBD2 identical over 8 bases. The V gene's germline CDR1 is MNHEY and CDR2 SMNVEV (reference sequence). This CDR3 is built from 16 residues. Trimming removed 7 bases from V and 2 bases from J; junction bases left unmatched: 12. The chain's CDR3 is CASIGREGVRQETQYF. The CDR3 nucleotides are TGTGCCAGCATTGGCCGGGAGGGGGTGAGGCAAGAGACCCAGTACTTC.

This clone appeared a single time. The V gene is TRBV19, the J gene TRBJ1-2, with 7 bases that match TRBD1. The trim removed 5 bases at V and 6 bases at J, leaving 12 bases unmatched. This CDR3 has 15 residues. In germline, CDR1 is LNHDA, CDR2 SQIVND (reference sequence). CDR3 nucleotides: TGTGCCAGTAGTGTCCAGGGGGGCGCGGAGCATGGCTACACCTTC. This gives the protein CASSVQGGAEHGYTF.

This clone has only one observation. The CDR3 sequence is CASSPGGFNTEAFF. DNA for the CDR3: TGTGCCAGCAGCCCAGGAGGTTTCAACACTGAAGCTTTCTTT. The V gene is TRBV11-3, the J gene TRBJ1-1; D ambiguous. The germline gives CDR1 SGHNT, CDR2 YENEEA. The length of the CDR3 is 14 residues. Between the trimmed V and J ends, which lost 5 bases and 2 bases, there was a span of 12 bases.

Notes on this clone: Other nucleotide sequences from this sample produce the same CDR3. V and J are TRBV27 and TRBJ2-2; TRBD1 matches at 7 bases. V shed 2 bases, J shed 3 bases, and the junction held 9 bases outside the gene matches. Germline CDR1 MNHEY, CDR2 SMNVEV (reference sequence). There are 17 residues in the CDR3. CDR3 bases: TGTGCCAGCAGTTTAGCGACAGGGCGGGCCTACACCGGGGAGCTGTTTTTT. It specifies CASSLATGRAYTGELFF.

CDR3 nucleotide sequence: TGTGCCAGCAGTGTACAGCCAGCCCCCTACGAGCAGTACTTC. Amino acid sequence: CASSVQPAPYEQYF. This chain links TRBV6-1 with TRBJ2-7; D gene uncertain. CDR1 and CDR2 from the germline V gene are MNHNS and SASEGT. Trimming removed 4 bases at V and 2 bases at J, with 12 bases between. The CDR3 is made up of 14 amino acids.

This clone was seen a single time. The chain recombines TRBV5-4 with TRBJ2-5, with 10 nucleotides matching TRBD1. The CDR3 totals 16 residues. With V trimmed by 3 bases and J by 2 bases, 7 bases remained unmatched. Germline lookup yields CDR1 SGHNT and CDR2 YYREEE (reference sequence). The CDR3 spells CASSSRQGARQETQYF. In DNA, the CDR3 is TGTGCCAGCAGCTCACGACAGGGGGCGAGGCAAGAGACCCAGTACTTC.

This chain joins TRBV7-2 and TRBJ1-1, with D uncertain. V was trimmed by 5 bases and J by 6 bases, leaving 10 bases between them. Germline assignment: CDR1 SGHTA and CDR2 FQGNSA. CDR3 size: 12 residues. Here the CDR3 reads CASSQRVSEAFF. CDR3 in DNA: TGTGCCAGCAGCCAAAGGGTTTCTGAAGCTTTCTTT.

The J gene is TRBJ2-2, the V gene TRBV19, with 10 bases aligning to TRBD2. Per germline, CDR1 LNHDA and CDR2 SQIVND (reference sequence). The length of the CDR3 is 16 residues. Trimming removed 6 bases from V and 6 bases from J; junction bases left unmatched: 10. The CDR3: CASRRESGRGSGELFF. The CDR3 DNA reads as TGTGCCAGTAGAAGGGAGAGCGGGAGGGGTTCCGGGGAGCTGTTTTTT.

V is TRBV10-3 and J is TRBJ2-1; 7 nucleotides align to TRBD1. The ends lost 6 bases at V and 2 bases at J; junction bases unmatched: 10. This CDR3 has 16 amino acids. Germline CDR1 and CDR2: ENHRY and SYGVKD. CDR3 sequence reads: CAIRATRDRPYNEQFF. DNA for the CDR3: TGTGCCATCAGGGCAACTCGGGACAGACCCTACAATGAGCAGTTCTTC.

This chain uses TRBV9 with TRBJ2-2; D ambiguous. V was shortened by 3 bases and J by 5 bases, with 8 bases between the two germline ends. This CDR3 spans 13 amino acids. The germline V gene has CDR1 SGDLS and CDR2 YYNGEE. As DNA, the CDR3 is TGTGCCAGCAGCGCCGTCTTGACCGGGGAGCTGTTTTTT. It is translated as CASSAVLTGELFF. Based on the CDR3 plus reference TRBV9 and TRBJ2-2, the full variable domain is DSGVTQTPKHLITATGQRVTLRCSPRSGDLSVYWYQQSLDQGLQFLIQYYNGEERAKGNILERFSAQQFPDLHSELNLSSLELGDSALYFCASSAVLTGELFFGEGSRLTVL.

This CDR3 reads CASSLESPATNEKLFF. The DNA of the CDR3 is TGCGCCAGCAGCTTGGAAAGCCCTGCAACTAATGAAAAACTGTTTTTT. The J gene is TRBJ1-4, the V gene TRBV5-1; D call uncertain. CDR1 is SGHRS, CDR2 YFSETQ, per germline. The ends were cut back, 0 bases at V and 0 bases at J, with 9 bases in the middle. This CDR3 spans 16 amino acids.

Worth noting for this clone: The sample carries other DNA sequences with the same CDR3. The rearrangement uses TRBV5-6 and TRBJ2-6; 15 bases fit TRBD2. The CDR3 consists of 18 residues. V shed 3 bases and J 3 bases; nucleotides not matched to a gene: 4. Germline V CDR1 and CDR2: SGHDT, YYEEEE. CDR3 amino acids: CASSSGLAGGRGANVLTF. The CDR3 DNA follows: TGTGCCAGCAGCTCGGGACTAGCGGGAGGTCGTGGGGCCAACGTCCTGACTTTC.

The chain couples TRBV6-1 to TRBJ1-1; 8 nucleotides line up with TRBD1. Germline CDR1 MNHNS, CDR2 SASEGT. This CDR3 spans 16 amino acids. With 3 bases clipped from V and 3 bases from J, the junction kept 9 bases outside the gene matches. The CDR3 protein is CASSDRWTGTHTEAFF. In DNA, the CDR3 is TGTGCCAGCAGTGATAGATGGACAGGGACTCACACTGAAGCTTTCTTT.

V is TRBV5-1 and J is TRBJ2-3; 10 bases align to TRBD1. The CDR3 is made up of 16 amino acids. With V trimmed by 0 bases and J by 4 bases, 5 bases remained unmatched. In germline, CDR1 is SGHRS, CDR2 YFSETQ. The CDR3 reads CASSLGQGARADTQYF. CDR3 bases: TGCGCCAGCAGCTTGGGACAGGGGGCAAGGGCAGATACGCAGTATTTT.

Written as DNA, the CDR3 is TGTGCCAGCGAGGACAGGGGGCGATCCCACGAGCAGTACTTC. Amino acids: CASEDRGRSHEQYF. This sequence joins TRBV19 and TRBJ2-7, with TRBD1 matching over 11 bases. Germline V gene data show CDR1 as LNHDA and CDR2 as SQIVND (reference sequence). The J segment lost 5 bases and the V segment lost 9 bases, leaving 9 bases of the junction unmatched. The CDR3 runs to 14 residues.

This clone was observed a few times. The CDR3: CASSYDGTNQPQHF. The CDR3 coding sequence is TGTGCCAGCAGTTACGACGGAACCAATCAGCCCCAGCATTTT. The chain has TRBV6-6 and TRBJ1-5, with D unresolved. Germline V gene lookup returns CDR1 MNHNY and CDR2 SVGAGI (reference sequence). V shed 2 bases and J shed 3 bases, with 8 bases lying between them. The CDR3 contains 14 residues.